The clone carrying this TCR beta chain appeared a single time. The antigen remains unidentified. The CDR3 runs 14 residues. Germline V gives CDR1 MNHEY, CDR2 SVGAGI. V was clipped by 4 bases and J by 0 bases, with 9 bases between them. This specimen belongs to a study of T cell responses to AZD1222 COVID-19 vaccine. Some clones are missing from TCRdb's copy, which holds only in-frame ones; the method was immunoSEQ multiplex PCR. The repertoire includes over 150,000 clones, around 88% of them detected once, and more than 9% sits in the top ten. Study findings and constraints: Vaccine-associated CD4 TCRs spanned spike, dominant at 160-218 and 743-854. It was only after the peak T cell response that any repertoires were sampled. The breadth and depth of Spike-specific TCRs increased once two AZD1222 doses had been given. White British donors predominated, females outnumbered males, and clonal diversity was possibly underestimated.

The sample here was peripheral blood, taken 28 days after the second AZD1222 dose. V gene TRBV6-5 combines with J gene TRBJ1-1; no clear D. The clonotype comes from an adult who received the AZD1222 COVID-19 vaccine. For the CDR3, the DNA is TGTGCCAGCAGTTCGGTAAACATGAACACTGAAGCTTTCTTT. Translation: CASSSVNMNTEAFF.